This TCR beta chain stems from a study of early T cells in non-severe SARS-CoV-2 infection. Study summary: Unsorted whole blood bulk RNA was sequenced, with unpaired chains. Findings of the study overall: The VDJdb matching leaned toward anti-spike CD8 responses and overlooked private and CD4 specificities.

The V gene's germline CDR1 is DFQATT and CDR2 SNEGSKA (reference sequence). The junction had 3 bases not matched to a gene; V was cut back by 4 bases and J by 5 bases. This CDR3 region has 13 residues. Molecules of cDNA were individually given unique molecular identifiers that were attached to them. Each CDR3 protein gets one entry after TCRdb re-called the 5' RACE reads with MiXCR. The sample yields approximately 90,000 distinct CDR3 sequences, over 15% seen once. This clonotype has just a few counts. The antigen is unknown. The sequences come from whole blood, collected at baseline. The J gene is TRBJ2-1, the V gene TRBV20-1, with 9 positions matching TRBD2. This clonotype was obtained from an adult who was a healthcare worker with PCR-confirmed SARS-CoV-2 infection or an uninfected control (not recorded which). CDR3 sequence reads: CSATSGIHNEQFF. In DNA form, the CDR3 reads TGCAGTGCTACTAGCGGGATTCACAATGAGCAGTTCTTC.